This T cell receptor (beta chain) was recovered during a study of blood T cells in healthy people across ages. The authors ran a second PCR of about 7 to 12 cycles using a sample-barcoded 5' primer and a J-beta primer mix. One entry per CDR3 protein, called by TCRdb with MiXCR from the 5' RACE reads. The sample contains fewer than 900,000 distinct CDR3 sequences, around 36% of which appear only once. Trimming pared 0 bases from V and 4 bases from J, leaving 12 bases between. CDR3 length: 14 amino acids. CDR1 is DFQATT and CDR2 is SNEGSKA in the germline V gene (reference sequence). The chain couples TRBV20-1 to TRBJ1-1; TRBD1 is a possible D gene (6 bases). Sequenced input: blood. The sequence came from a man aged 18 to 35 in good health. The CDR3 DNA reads TGCAGTGCTAGAGAGGGGGGCCGGGGCACTGAAGCTTTCTTT. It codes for CSAREGGRGTEAFF.